The clone carrying this T cell receptor beta chain was seen a few times. This sample is drawn from a study of regulatory T cells in long-lasting Graves disease. Time point indicated: newly diagnosed GD, antithyroid drugs for less than 3 months. The TCR library was made from RNA extracted from PBMCs. Arm-PCR with iRepertoire HTBI primers amplified the CDR3 regions for these TCR beta libraries. MiXCR was run by TCRdb on the multiplex PCR reads, yielding one entry per CDR3 protein. The sample holds over 500,000 distinct CDR3 sequences; about 15% are singletons and the top ten take 15% to 20%. The V segment lost 4 bases and the J segment 2 bases; nucleotides outside the gene matches: 5. The CDR3 consists of 15 residues. The germline V gene encodes CDR1 KGHSY and CDR2 FQNENV. This sample also belongs to another study, concerning T cells in Graves' hyperthyroidism and ophthalmopathy. As that study records: Graves' hyperthyroidism without ophthalmopathy progression within 18 months was termed stable.

The rearrangement uses TRBV16 and TRBJ2-3, with 8 bases aligning to TRBD1. The material was peripheral blood mononuclear cells (PBMCs), obtained at new diagnosis, from a patient treated with antithyroid drugs. The TCR was taken from a woman aged 25-40 years with Graves disease. CDR3 region: CASSPRTGYTDTQYF. CDR3 bases: TGTGCCAGCAGCCCCCGGACAGGGTACACAGATACGCAGTATTTT. Full variable domain (outside the CDR3, taken from reference TRBV16 and TRBJ2-3): GEEVAQTPKHLVRGEGQKAKLYCAPIKGHSYVFWYQQVLKNEFKFLISFQNENVFDETGMPKERFSAKCLPNSPCSLEIQATKLEDSAVYFCASSPRTGYTDTQYFGPGTRLTVL.